These 24 T cell receptor beta chains were sequenced from one sample in a study of T cell repertoires in cytomegalovirus infection. TCRdb analysed the reads with MiXCR anew, one entry per CDR3 protein. The sample includes some 270,000 distinct CDR3 sequences, approximately 15% of them seen just once. Input material: CD8+ T cells from PBMCs. The receptors stem from a human donor in good health (CMV status not recorded). Some clones in this sample may be carry-over from other donors' samples.

This clonotype was observed a few times. J is TRBJ2-7 and V is TRBV6-6, with TRBD2 identical over 12 bases. The J segment lost 2 bases and the V segment lost 5 bases, leaving 4 bases of the junction unmatched. From germline, CDR1 is MNHNY and CDR2 SVGAGI (reference sequence). This CDR3 has 15 residues. This chain's CDR3 is CASSRLAGDTYEQYF. CDR3 bases: TGTGCCAGCAGTAGACTAGCGGGGGATACCTACGAGCAGTACTTC.

The gene calls are TRBV6-2 or TRBV6-3 and TRBJ2-3; D is possibly TRBD2 (5 bases). Trimming removed 7 bases from V and 6 bases from J, with 14 bases in between. The CDR3 totals 13 residues. Germline loops: CDR1 MNHEY, CDR2 SVGEGT. In nucleotides, the CDR3 is TGTGCCAGCACACCTACAGAGGGTGATACGCAGTATTTT. It yields the protein CASTPTEGDTQYF.

This clonotype was seen more than once but under ten times. This rearrangement joins TRBV29-1 to TRBJ1-3; 8 bases line up with TRBD1. V was pared by 4 bases and J by 4 bases, with 3 bases of the junction left unmatched. In germline, CDR1 is SQVTM, CDR2 ANQGSEA. The CDR3 is 13 residues long. CDR3 protein: CSVARGQGNTIYF. CDR3 in DNA: TGCAGCGTTGCCAGGGGGCAAGGAAACACCATATATTTT.

This sequence joins TRBV6-5 and TRBJ1-4; D is uncertain. Germline CDR1 reads MNHEY; CDR2 reads SVGAGI. This CDR3 region has 15 residues. The V and J ends lost 4 bases and 3 bases respectively, with 12 bases between them. CDR3 sequence: CASSSQRTANEKLFF. The CDR3 DNA sequence: TGTGCCAGCAGTTCACAGAGGACCGCTAATGAAAAACTGTTTTTT.

Ten or more counts support this clonotype. The genes are TRBV7-2 and TRBJ2-1; D remains unclear. CDR1 and CDR2 (germline): SGHTA, FQGNSA. The CDR3 length is 17 residues. The germline V and J ends were trimmed by 1 base and 4 bases, with 17 bases remaining between them. CDR3 loop: CASSLVLQPFPYNEQFF. CDR3 bases: TGTGCCAGCAGCTTAGTGTTACAGCCGTTCCCTTACAATGAGCAGTTCTTC.

This clonotype was seen more than once but under ten times. The chain carries TRBV7-9 and TRBJ1-1; unclear D gene. CDR1 is SEHNR and CDR2 is FQNEAQ in the germline V gene (reference sequence). V gave up 6 bases and J gave up 11 bases, with 19 bases separating them. The CDR3 loop spans 13 amino acids. CDR3: CASSPGGELLAFF. Here the CDR3 DNA reads TGTGCCAGCAGTCCCGGCGGTGAGCTCTTGGCTTTCTTT.

The V gene is TRBV9, the J gene TRBJ2-6; D uncertain. This CDR3 region has 19 residues. Trimming removed 4 bases from V and 0 bases from J, with 20 bases in between. CDR1 and CDR2 (germline): SGDLS, YYNGEE. DNA of the CDR3: TGTGCCAGCAGCATCCCCCGCCGGGCCCTATCCTCTGGGGCCAACGTCCTGACTTTC. Protein: CASSIPRRALSSGANVLTF.

This clonotype has only a few counts. The chain has TRBV2 and TRBJ2-7; no reliable D call. This CDR3 region has 12 residues. The V gene's germline CDR1 is SNHLY and CDR2 FYNNEI. V lost 7 bases, J lost 7 bases, and 14 bases lay in between. The CDR3 loop is CASMTYREEQYF. The CDR3, as DNA: TGTGCCAGCATGACATATAGGGAAGAGCAGTACTTC.

This clonotype was seen many times. J is TRBJ1-3 and V is TRBV12-3 or TRBV12-4; tentative D call: TRBD1 (5 bases). V was cut by 7 bases and J by 1 base, with 23 bases left in between. CDR3 length: 18 amino acids. The CDR3 loop is CASTTPGTAFPSGNTIYF. CDR3 in DNA: TGTGCCAGCACCACGCCCGGGACGGCCTTTCCGTCTGGAAACACCATATATTTT.

This clonotype was counted between two and nine times. The V gene is TRBV11-1, the J gene TRBJ2-7; D is perhaps TRBD2 (6 bases). Between the trimmed V and J ends, which lost 0 bases and 4 bases, there was a span of 16 bases. The germline gives CDR1 SGHAT, CDR2 FQDESV (reference sequence). The CDR3 consists of 16 residues. This CDR3 is CASSLARSGEVYEQYF. CDR3 in DNA: TGTGCCAGCAGCTTAGCCCGCTCGGGGGAAGTATACGAGCAGTACTTC.

Turning to this clonotype: The junction departs from germline at one end; a sequencing error may be responsible. The genes are TRBV4-3 and TRBJ1-6, with D hard to call. This CDR3 is built from 15 residues. Germline V gene lookup returns CDR1 LGHNA and CDR2 YSLEER. The CDR3 sequence is CASGQGPSYNSPLHF. CDR3 in DNA: TGCGCCAGCGGCCAAGGGCCCTCCTATAATTCACCCCTCCACTTT.

This clonotype showed up many times. The chain uses TRBV7-6 and TRBJ1-1; D unresolved. Trimming took 4 bases from V and 4 from J, leaving 19 bases between them. This CDR3 is built from 16 residues. Germline V gene lookup returns CDR1 SGHVS and CDR2 FNYEAQ. The CDR3 sequence: CASSSVPLGSGTEAFF. The CDR3 region has the DNA TGTGCCAGCAGCTCCGTCCCGTTGGGAAGCGGCACTGAAGCTTTCTTT.

The chain links TRBV5-4 to TRBJ2-1, with 11 bases matching TRBD2. This CDR3 spans 17 amino acids. Germline trimming cut 2 bases from V and 4 bases from J; bases unmatched to any gene: 8. Germline CDR1 SGHNT, CDR2 YYREEE (reference sequence). The CDR3 loop reads CASSFSGSGGAYNEQFF. As DNA, the CDR3 is TGTGCCAGCAGCTTCTCAGGTAGCGGGGGGGCGTACAATGAGCAGTTCTTC.

This clonotype was seen a few times. V and J are TRBV14 and TRBJ2-1; D not resolved. V was shortened by 0 bases and J by 4 bases, with 13 bases between the two germline ends. The V gene's germline CDR1 is SGHDN and CDR2 FVKESK. The CDR3 contains 16 residues. CDR3 amino acids: CASSQDPIERYNEQFF. The CDR3 DNA reads as TGTGCCAGCAGCCAAGACCCGATCGAGAGGTACAATGAGCAGTTCTTC. Supplemented by reference TRBV14 and TRBJ2-1, the full variable domain reads EAGVTQFPSHSVIEKGQTVTLRCDPISGHDNLYWYRRVMGKEIKFLLHFVKESKQDESGMPNNRFLAERTGGTYSTLKVQPAELEDSGVYFCASSQDPIERYNEQFFGPGTRLTVL.

The chain employs TRBV5-1 and TRBJ2-7, with 8 bases that match TRBD1. The J segment lost 5 bases and the V segment lost 3 bases, leaving 4 bases of the junction unmatched. Germline V gene lookup returns CDR1 SGHRS and CDR2 YFSETQ. CDR3 length: 13 residues. CDR3 residues: CASSSGQGDEQYF. DNA for the CDR3: TGCGCCAGCAGCTCCGGACAGGGAGACGAGCAGTACTTC.

In this sample, this clonotype turned up a few times. The chain couples TRBV20-1 to TRBJ2-1; 11 nucleotides agree with TRBD2. J was trimmed by 4 bases and V by 3 bases; bases with no gene match: 5. The V gene's germline CDR1 is DFQATT and CDR2 SNEGSKA (reference sequence). The CDR3 consists of 15 residues. As DNA, the CDR3 is TGCAGTGCTAGCGATCTAGCGGGGGGTTACAATGAGCAGTTCTTC. Amino acid sequence: CSASDLAGGYNEQFF.

V and J are TRBV18 and TRBJ2-6; D remains ambiguous. This CDR3 contains 15 residues. CDR1 and CDR2 from the germline V gene are KGHSH and LQKENI. Trimming took off 5 bases at V and 1 base at J, with 9 bases between the two ends. CDR3 in DNA: TGTGCCAGCTCAGGGCAAACTTCTGGGGCCAACGTCCTGACTTTC. Amino acids: CASSGQTSGANVLTF. Together with reference TRBV18 and TRBJ2-6, the CDR3 gives the full variable domain: NAGVMQNPRHLVRRRGQEARLRCSPMKGHSHVYWYRQLPEEGLKFMVYLQKENIIDESGMPKERFSAEFPKEGPSILRIQQVVRGDSAAYFCASSGQTSGANVLTFGAGSRLTVL.

This clonotype was observed many times. The J gene is TRBJ2-2, the V gene TRBV11-2; 11 bases map to TRBD2. V was pared by 5 bases and J by 2 bases, with 7 bases of the junction left unmatched. CDR3 length: 17 residues. Germline V gene sequence: CDR1 SGHAT, CDR2 FQNNGV. The CDR3 spells CASSPTTSGENTGELFF. In DNA form, the CDR3 reads TGTGCCAGCAGCCCCACGACTAGCGGGGAAAACACCGGGGAGCTGTTTTTT.

Regarding this clonotype: A read error is possible here, since a much larger clone lies one base away. The chain carries TRBV7-2 and TRBJ2-5; a possible D gene is TRBD1 (6 bases). This CDR3 has 15 amino acids. V lost 2 bases and J lost 3, with 13 bases in between. CDR1 is SGHTA and CDR2 is FQGNSA in the germline V gene. DNA for the CDR3: TGTGCCAGCAGCTTACCGGGGACACCTGAAGAGACCCAGTACTTC. Protein: CASSLPGTPEETQYF.

This clonotype is labeled large (0.1 to 1%). V gene TRBV7-2 combines with J gene TRBJ1-1; perhaps TRBD1 as D (6 bases). The germline V gene encodes CDR1 SGHTA and CDR2 FQGNSA. There are 15 residues in the CDR3. V was trimmed by 1 base and J by 5 bases, leaving 14 bases between them. In DNA, the CDR3 is TGTGCCAGCAGCTTAGACGCAGGGGCGGGGACTGAAGCTTTCTTT. It yields the protein CASSLDAGAGTEAFF.

This clonotype was recorded at least ten times. V usage is TRBV7-2 and J usage is TRBJ2-7; the D is unclear. The CDR3 covers 15 residues. Trimming removed 3 bases from V and 2 bases from J, with 14 bases in between. Germline values: CDR1 SGHTA, CDR2 FQGNSA. CDR3 amino acids: CASSFGITAAYEQYF. DNA for the CDR3: TGTGCCAGCAGCTTCGGTATCACAGCCGCCTACGAGCAGTACTTC. Combining the CDR3 with reference TRBV7-2 and TRBJ2-7 gives the whole variable domain GAGVSQSPSNKVTEKGKDVELRCDPISGHTALYWYRQSLGQGLEFLIYFQGNSAPDKSGLPSDRFSAERTGGSVSTLTIQRTQQEDSAVYLCASSFGITAAYEQYFGPGTRLTVT.

This clonotype was detected many times. As DNA, the CDR3 is TGTGCCAGCAGTGACGGGGGGACAGGGGACTACAATGAGCAGTTCTTC. Its translation: CASSDGGTGDYNEQFF. The chain links TRBV6-4 to TRBJ2-1; TRBD1 aligns across 10 bases. This CDR3 has 16 residues. Germline CDR1 MRHNA, CDR2 SNTAGT. With V trimmed by 2 bases and J by 3 bases, 4 bases remained unmatched.

Worth noting for this clonotype: A much larger clone differs from this one at a single base, so this may be a read error. The chain links TRBV28 to TRBJ2-7; 7 bases map to TRBD1. The CDR3 length is 16 residues. Per germline, CDR1 MDHEN and CDR2 SYDVKM. Here the CDR3 reads CASSLPRTGGLYEQNF. Here the CDR3 DNA reads TGTGCCAGCAGTTTGCCCCGGACAGGCGGACTTTACGAGCAGAACTTC. Using reference TRBV28 and TRBJ2-7 for the parts outside the CDR3, the full variable domain is DVKVTQSSRYLVKRTGEKVFLECVQDMDHENMFWYRQDPGLGLRLIYFSYDVKMKEKGDIPEGYSVSREKKERFSLILESASTNQTSMYLCASSLPRTGGLYEQNFGPGTRLTVT.

This clonotype was found many times. The rearrangement links TRBV7-6 to TRBJ2-1; TRBD2 matches 8 bases. V shed 3 bases, J shed 7 bases, and the junction held 8 bases outside the gene matches. This CDR3 spans 15 amino acids. Germline CDR1 SGHVS, CDR2 FNYEAQ. The CDR3 protein is CASSFTSGSSNEQFF. CDR3 coding DNA: TGTGCCAGCAGCTTCACTAGCGGTAGCTCTAATGAGCAGTTCTTC. Variable domain in full (rest from reference TRBV7-6 and TRBJ2-1): GAGVSQSPRYKVTKRGQDVALRCDPISGHVSLYWYRQALGQGPEFLTYFNYEAQQDKSGLPNDRFSAERPEGSISTLTIQRTEQRDSAMYRCASSFTSGSSNEQFFGPGTRLTVL.